These T cell receptor beta chains were read from a single sample in a study of blood T cell dynamics during melanoma immunotherapy. Data came from immunoSEQ multiplex PCR; TCRdb stores just in-frame clones and leaves some out. The sample yields approximately 17,000 clones, 70% to 90% seen once. The material was blood, obtained from a patient treated with checkpoint blockade. These receptors were taken from a human donor with melanoma. Both conserved end residues are part of each CDR3. D genes are given only for firm matches. The size field is filled for only some rows; it gives once, few, many or a size class.

J gene | clone size | D gene | V gene | CDR3 protein | CDR3 DNA
TRBJ2-7 | NA | NA | TRBV5-4 | CASSLGTSNGEQYF | TGTGCCAGCAGCTTGGGGACATCCAACGGGGAGCAGTACTTC
TRBJ1-5 | few | NA | TRBV21-1 | CASSRSGQDSNQPQHF | TGTGCCAGCAGCAGATCGGGACAGGATAGCAATCAGCCCCAGCATTTT
TRBJ2-1 | NA | TRBD2 | TRBV9 | CASSAGTSGYNEQFF | TGTGCCAGCAGCGCCGGGACTAGCGGCTACAATGAGCAGTTCTTC
TRBJ2-2 | NA | NA | TRBV29-1 | CSVVRGAGELFF | TGCAGCGTTGTCAGGGGCGCCGGGGAGCTGTTTTTT
TRBJ2-1 | NA | TRBD2 | TRBV19 | CASTSQTSGLIYNEQFF | TGTGCCAGTACCTCTCAGACTAGCGGGTTGATCTACAATGAGCAGTTCTTC
TRBJ1-1 | NA | NA | TRBV28 | CASSLLSYSTGIEAFF | TGTGCCAGCAGTTTATTGTCTTACAGTACAGGGATTGAAGCTTTCTTT
TRBJ2-1 | NA | TRBD2 | TRBV27 | CASSSSGTNYNEQFF | TGTGCCAGCAGCTCTAGCGGAACAAACTACAATGAGCAGTTCTTC
TRBJ2-3 | NA | TRBD2 | TRBV19 | CASSPLGRGEATDTQYF | TGTGCCAGTAGTCCTCTGGGGAGGGGAGAGGCGACAGATACGCAGTATTTT
TRBJ2-5 | NA | TRBD2 | TRBV19 | CASSIGTSSLETQYF | TGTGCCAGTAGTATCGGGACTAGCAGTTTGGAGACCCAGTACTTC
TRBJ1-2 | NA | TRBD1 | TRBV15 | CATSTDREAYGYTF | TGTGCCACCAGCACAGACAGGGAAGCCTATGGCTACACCTTC
TRBJ2-7 | NA | NA | TRBV28 | CASSLYPDGSYEQYF | TGTGCCAGCAGTTTGTACCCCGACGGCTCCTACGAGCAGTACTTC
TRBJ2-2 | NA | TRBD2 | TRBV15 | CATSREFREGLTGELFF | TGTGCCACCAGCAGAGAATTTCGGGAGGGCCTCACCGGGGAGCTGTTTTTT
TRBJ2-1 | NA | NA | TRBV28 | CASSFSGVYNEQFF | TGTGCCAGCAGTTTCTCCGGAGTTTACAATGAGCAGTTCTTC
TRBJ1-3 | NA | TRBD1 | TRBV30 | CARSTGGPGNTIYF | TGTGCCAGAAGTACAGGGGGCCCTGGAAACACCATATATTTT
TRBJ1-1 | NA | TRBD1 | TRBV6-1 | CASSQSRDRGPEAFF | TGTGCCAGCAGTCAATCGCGGGACAGGGGGCCTGAAGCTTTCTTT
TRBJ2-1 | NA | TRBD2 | TRBV6-4 | CASSDLAGALNEQFF | TGTGCCAGCAGTGACTTAGCGGGAGCACTCAATGAGCAGTTCTTC
TRBJ2-5 | NA | TRBD2 | TRBV11-2 | CASSYSGSGRETQYF | TGTGCCAGCAGCTATAGTGGTAGCGGGAGAGAGACCCAGTACTTC
TRBJ2-1 | NA | NA | TRBV6-4 | CASSPSPGSYNEQFF | TGTGCCAGCAGTCCCTCCCCCGGGTCCTACAATGAGCAGTTCTTC
TRBJ1-2 | NA | TRBD1 | TRBV19 | CASSVDREFGYTF | TGTGCCAGTAGTGTGGACAGGGAGTTTGGCTACACCTTC